Shown below are 15 T cell receptor beta chains from a single sample sequenced in a study of T cell clonality in common variable immunodeficiency. The table came from immunoSEQ multiplex PCR; TCRdb's copy has only in-frame clones and leaves some out. The sample contains more than 35,000 clones, none of them singletons. Sequenced: peripheral blood mononuclear cells. The origin of the receptors is a person between 18 and 70 years old in good health.

This clone has at least ten counts. Read data end 3 residues before the CDR3 end; the end is taken from the germline J gene. The chain employs TRBV5-6 and TRBJ2-7; maybe TRBD2 (6 bases). Germline V gives CDR1 SGHDT, CDR2 YYEEEE. The ends were cut back, 0 bases at V and 0 bases at J, with 7 bases in the middle. This CDR3 is built from 14 residues. CDR3 DNA, as far as it was read: TGTGCCAGCAGCTTGGGGGACTCCTCCTACGAG. Translated: CASSLGDSSYE. The CDR3, in full, reads CASSLGDSSYEQYF.

This clone was counted many times. The DNA ends 3 residues before the CDR3 does, and the rest of the CDR3 is filled in from the germline J gene. The V call is TRBV6-1, the J call TRBJ2-3, with D maybe TRBD1 (6 bases). The CDR3 is made up of 14 amino acids. CDR1 and CDR2 (germline): MNHNS, SASEGT. Trimming removed 3 bases at V and 2 bases at J, with 9 bases between. The CDR3 loop is CASSEDSYTDTQYF. The CDR3 DNA, read in part, is TGTGCCAGCAGTGAGGACAGCTACACAGATACG.

In its sample, this clone was seen many times. Sequencing ends 3 residues short of the CDR3 end; the germline J gene provides the rest. This rearrangement joins TRBV6-1 to TRBJ1-5; TRBD1 aligns across 7 bases. After removal of 4 bases from V and 6 bases from J, the junction contained 9 bases not matched to a gene. This CDR3 is built from 15 residues. Germline loops: CDR1 MNHNS, CDR2 SASEGT. CDR3 sequence reads: CASSAGQYGAQPQHF. CDR3 bases read: TGTGCCAGCAGTGCGGGACAGTATGGTGCTCAGCCC.

This clone has a count of ten or more. The read finishes 3 residues shy of the CDR3 end, and the germline J gene is used to complete it. The chain links TRBV20-1 to TRBJ1-1; possible D gene TRBD1, 5 bases. Germline CDR1 reads DFQATT; CDR2 reads SNEGSKA (reference sequence). The CDR3 extends over 14 amino acids. V lost 3 bases to trimming and J lost 4 bases, with 15 bases between them. The covered CDR3 bases are TGCAGTGCTAGTCTCGGACAAAGTATCACTGAA. Its protein is CSASLGQSITE. The CDR3 in full is CSASLGQSITEAFF.

This clone has at least ten counts. Coverage ceases 3 residues before the CDR3 finishes, and the germline J gene fills in the end. The chain joins TRBV10-3 to TRBJ2-2; a weak D match, TRBD1 (6 bases). The CDR3 consists of 16 residues. CDR1 and CDR2 (germline): ENHRY, SYGVKD. Trimming took off 3 bases at V and 7 bases at J, with 18 bases between the two ends. Incomplete CDR3 DNA: TGTGCCATCAGTGATTCCGGGACATCGGAAGGCGGGGAG. Its translation: CAISDSGTSEGGE. The full CDR3 sequence reads CAISDSGTSEGGELFF.

This clone was counted many times. The read finishes 3 residues shy of the CDR3 end, and the germline J gene is used to complete it. The chain is built from TRBV19 and TRBJ2-7; D perhaps matches TRBD2 (6 bases). The V and J ends lost 5 bases and 4 bases respectively, with 15 bases between them. Germline V gene sequence: CDR1 LNHDA, CDR2 SQIVND (reference sequence). There are 14 residues in the CDR3. The CDR3 protein is CASSPGLQGYEQYF. Incomplete CDR3 DNA: TGTGCCAGTAGTCCGGGACTGCAAGGGTACGAG.

The table lists this clone with many counts. The CDR3 goes on 3 residues after the read ends, and that part is filled in from the germline J gene. The V and J genes are TRBV20-1 and TRBJ2-3, with D unclear. Trimming cost V 4 bases and J 0 bases, with 14 bases left between them. Germline V gene lookup returns CDR1 DFQATT and CDR2 SNEGSKA (reference sequence). This CDR3 is 15 amino acids long. The chain's CDR3 is CSAINLDSSTDTQYF. The CDR3 DNA, read in part, is TGCAGTGCTATAAATCTAGATTCGAGCACAGATACG.

This clone was counted ten times or more. Coverage ceases 3 residues before the CDR3 finishes, and the germline J gene fills in the end. Other DNA sequences in this sample translate to the same CDR3. The J gene is TRBJ1-3, the V gene TRBV18; 9 bases map to TRBD1. The CDR3 consists of 15 residues. Germline loops: CDR1 KGHSH, CDR2 LQKENI. The junction had 6 bases not matched to a gene; V was cut back by 6 bases and J by 3 bases. CDR3 protein: CASSRDRELGNTIYF. CDR3 DNA, as far as it was read: TGTGCCAGCTCCCGGGACAGGGAACTTGGAAACACC.

This clone was counted between two and nine times. Partial CDR3 DNA: TGTGCCAGCAGTGCCAGGCGCTCCTGGTCCAATGAG. It codes for CASSARRSWSNE. The full CDR3 reads CASSARRSWSNEQFF. V gene TRBV2 combines with J gene TRBJ2-1; no firm D call. The read ends 3 residues shy of where the CDR3 ends; the end is completed using the germline J gene. Trimming stripped 4 bases from V and 6 bases from J, with 16 bases between. The CDR3 is 15 amino acids. CDR1 and CDR2 (germline): SNHLY, FYNNEI.

This clone was detected ten times or more. The read finishes 3 residues shy of the CDR3 end, and the germline J gene is used to complete it. The genes are TRBV4-2 and TRBJ2-3; TRBD2 matches 12 bases. The CDR3 has 19 amino acids. The germline CDR1 and CDR2 sequences are LGHNA and YNFKEQ. The junction had 12 bases not matched to a gene; V was cut back by 4 bases and J by 1 base. The CDR3 DNA, read in part, is TGTGCCAGCAGCCCTTTACCCCTAGCGGGAGGGGGGCGCACAGATACG. Translation gives CASSPLPLAGGGRTDT. The complete CDR3 protein is CASSPLPLAGGGRTDTQYF.

The table lists this clone with many counts. The read is 3 residues too short to cover the CDR3 end, so that end is filled in from the germline J gene. The V gene is TRBV7-8, the J gene TRBJ2-7; tentative D call: TRBD2 (5 bases). The V end lost 0 bases, the J end lost 2 bases, and 11 bases lay between the germline ends. CDR3 size: 15 residues. Germline V gene lookup returns CDR1 SGHVS and CDR2 FQNEAQ. The CDR3 loop reads CASSLAELEAYEQYF. Incomplete CDR3 DNA: TGTGCCAGCAGCTTAGCGGAACTAGAAGCCTACGAG. The whole variable domain, remainder taken from reference TRBV7-8 and TRBJ2-7, is GAGVSQSPRYKVAKRGQDVALRCDPISGHVSLFWYQQALGQGPEFLTYFQNEAQLDKSGLPSDRFFAERPEGSVSTLKIQRTQQEDSAVYLCASSLAELEAYEQYFGPGTRLTVT.

This clone has a count of ten or more. Read sequence stops 3 residues before the CDR3 end, and the germline J gene provides the missing end. This chain uses TRBV11-2 with TRBJ1-2; 7 bases align to TRBD1. CDR1 is SGHAT and CDR2 is FQNNGV in the germline V gene. The CDR3 is 14 amino acids. Partial CDR3 DNA: TGTGCCAGCAGCCCCGGACACAGGGGTGGCGGT. This gives the protein CASSPGHRGGG. The full CDR3 reads CASSPGHRGGGYTF.

In its sample, this clone was seen many times. Read coverage stops 3 residues before the CDR3 terminus; the germline J gene supplies the remainder. The chain links TRBV5-1 to TRBJ2-1; the match to TRBD2 covers 9 bases. CDR3 size: 16 residues. V shed 1 base and J 3 bases; nucleotides not matched to a gene: 5. The V gene's germline CDR1 is SGHRS and CDR2 YFSETQ. The CDR3 here is CASSLRLAGSYNEQFF. The sequenced CDR3 bases are TGCGCCAGCAGCTTGAGGCTAGCGGGGAGCTACAATGAG.

The sample holds many counts of this clone. The CDR3 goes on 3 residues after the read ends, and that part is filled in from the germline J gene. The rearrangement links TRBV13 to TRBJ1-2; D is possibly TRBD1 (5 bases). The germline V gene has CDR1 PRHDT and CDR2 FYEKMQ (reference sequence). V dropped 0 bases and J dropped 4 bases, with 9 bases sitting between them. The CDR3 totals 14 residues. The CDR3 is CASSLGGQRYGYTF. The CDR3 bases that were read are TGTGCCAGCAGCTTAGGGGGGCAACGCTATGGC.

On this clone: From the germline J gene comes the end of the CDR3, since the read stops 3 residues before it. The V gene is TRBV18, the J gene TRBJ1-1, with 8 bases identical to TRBD1. The CDR3 covers 15 residues. The germline CDR1 and CDR2 sequences are KGHSH and LQKENI. J gave up 1 base and V 0 bases, and 1 base lay outside the gene matches. The CDR3 DNA, read in part, is TGTGCCAGCTCACCACCGACAGGGGAGAACACTGAA. The encoded protein is CASSPPTGENTE. The CDR3 in full is CASSPPTGENTEAFF. The entire variable domain, with the rest obtained from reference TRBV18 and TRBJ1-1, is as follows: NAGVMQNPRHLVRRRGQEARLRCSPMKGHSHVYWYRQLPEEGLKFMVYLQKENIIDESGMPKERFSAEFPKEGPSILRIQQVVRGDSAAYFCASSPPTGENTEAFFGQGTRLTVV.